Presented here are 21 T cell receptor beta chains from one specimen sequenced in a study of T cell responses to AZD1222 COVID-19 vaccine. Sequencing was performed with immunoSEQ multiplex PCR; in TCRdb, only in-frame clones are kept and a portion is missing. The sample lists approximately 150,000 clones, roughly 92% occurring once. The material was peripheral blood, obtained 28 days after the second AZD1222 dose. All receptors derive from an adult who received the AZD1222 COVID-19 vaccine.

This chain links TRBV6-5 with TRBJ1-2; D ambiguous. Trimming left V 7 bases short and J 4 bases short, with 13 bases between. The V gene's germline CDR1 is MNHEY and CDR2 SVGAGI. The CDR3 totals 13 residues. The CDR3 loop is CASTNAGIYGYTF. In DNA, the CDR3 is TGTGCCAGCACCAACGCGGGGATCTATGGCTACACCTTC.

This clone was picked up a small number of times. The chain joins TRBV6-4 to TRBJ2-2; 9 nucleotides match TRBD2. Germline V gene sequence: CDR1 MRHNA, CDR2 SNTAGT. V was clipped by 5 bases and J by 2 bases; unmatched bases: 3. The CDR3 length is 15 residues. The CDR3 bases are TGTGCCAGCAGTCAAGGGACTAGCAACACCGGGGAGCTGTTTTTT. This translates into CASSQGTSNTGELFF.

The V and J genes are TRBV5-4 and TRBJ1-5; the match to TRBD1 covers 8 bases. The germline V gene encodes CDR1 SGHNT and CDR2 YYREEE (reference sequence). This CDR3 contains 15 residues. J lost 5 bases, V lost 0 bases, and 4 bases had no gene match. Written as DNA, the CDR3 is TGTGCCAGCAGCTTGGGGACAGGGAATCATCAGCCCCAGCATTTT. This translates into CASSLGTGNHQPQHF.

This chain links TRBV18 with TRBJ1-4; D is unresolved. Trimming pared 3 bases from V and 8 bases from J, leaving 7 bases between. The germline gives CDR1 KGHSH, CDR2 LQKENI. This CDR3 comprises 12 residues. CDR3 sequence reads: CASSPSREKLFF. CDR3 nucleotides: TGTGCCAGCTCACCTTCTCGGGAAAAACTGTTTTTT.

CDR3 sequence: CASNSRLLTEAFF. CDR3 sequence (DNA): TGTGCCAGCAATAGTAGGTTATTGACTGAAGCTTTCTTT. This chain uses TRBV25-1 with TRBJ1-1; D is undetermined. V dropped 7 bases and J dropped 5 bases, with 14 bases sitting between them. The germline V gene has CDR1 MGHDK and CDR2 SYGVNS. The length of the CDR3 is 13 residues.

The J gene is TRBJ1-2, the V gene TRBV5-1; 7 bases are a match to TRBD1. The CDR3 consists of 13 residues. The germline gives CDR1 SGHRS, CDR2 YFSETQ. V shed 4 bases, J shed 8 bases, and the junction held 8 bases outside the gene matches. CDR3 amino acids: CASSETGTGGYTF. In nucleotides, the CDR3 is TGCGCCAGCAGCGAGACAGGGACCGGAGGCTACACCTTC.

Turning to this clone: Other DNA sequences in the same sample also yield this CDR3. This chain links TRBV9 with TRBJ1-5; D gene ambiguous. The CDR3 loop spans 14 amino acids. Germline V gene lookup returns CDR1 SGDLS and CDR2 YYNGEE. The V gene lost 0 bases and the J gene lost 2 bases, with 6 bases spanning the gap. Here the CDR3 DNA reads TGTGCCAGCAGCGTAGGTGGAGGCAATCAGCCCCAGCATTTT. Translated, it gives CASSVGGGNQPQHF.

The CDR3 sequence: CASSRGETQYF. CDR3 in DNA: TGTGCCAGTAGTCGGGGCGAGACCCAGTACTTC. This chain links TRBV19 with TRBJ2-5, with D perhaps assigned TRBD1 or TRBD2 (5 bases each). The V end was cut by 5 bases, the J end by 5 bases, with 6 bases between. CDR1 is LNHDA, CDR2 SQIVND, per germline (reference sequence). This CDR3 spans 11 amino acids.

This chain connects TRBV4-3 to TRBJ2-1; 8 nucleotides match TRBD2. CDR3 size: 15 residues. Trimming cost V 3 bases and J 1 base; bases outside gene matches: 2. Germline CDR1 reads LGHNA; CDR2 reads YSLEER. The CDR3 region is CASSQREVSYNEQFF. Here the CDR3 DNA reads TGCGCCAGCAGCCAGCGGGAGGTATCCTACAATGAGCAGTTCTTC.

This chain connects TRBV2 to TRBJ2-3; D tentatively fits TRBD1 or TRBD2 (5 bases each). Trimming removed 10 bases at V and 11 bases at J, with 16 bases between. From germline, CDR1 is SNHLY and CDR2 FYNNEI. CDR3 length equals 11 residues. The CDR3 here is CATQGSRGQYF. The CDR3 nucleotides are TGTGCCACCCAGGGCTCCCGGGGGCAGTATTTT.

This chain links TRBV7-2 with TRBJ2-5; D tentatively fits TRBD1 or TRBD2 (6 bases each). V lost 3 bases and J 5 bases, leaving 10 bases between the germline ends. Germline-derived CDR1 and CDR2 are SGHTA and FQGNSA. This CDR3 contains 13 residues. CDR3 residues: CASSFGGGETQYF. CDR3 nucleotide sequence: TGTGCCAGCAGCTTCGGAGGGGGGGAGACCCAGTACTTC.

Concerning this clone itself: The junction does not match germline at one end; this may be a read error. The chain's CDR3 is CSVSLGGQKIF. CDR3 coding DNA: TGCAGCGTTTCCCTCGGGGGACAGAAGATATTC. This rearrangement joins TRBV29-1 to TRBJ2-7; D may be TRBD1 (7 bases). The CDR3 has 11 amino acids. Germline V lookup: CDR1 SQVTM, CDR2 ANQGSEA.

The rearrangement links TRBV5-1 to TRBJ2-1; 7 bases match TRBD1. This CDR3 comprises 18 residues. Germline V gene sequence: CDR1 SGHRS, CDR2 YFSETQ. V was clipped by 3 bases and J by 0 bases; unmatched bases: 12. The CDR3 sequence is CASSYRGRPSSSYNEQFF. DNA for the CDR3: TGCGCCAGCAGCTACAGGGGTAGACCCTCCAGCTCCTACAATGAGCAGTTCTTC. The full variable domain, completed using reference TRBV5-1 and TRBJ2-1, is KAGVTQTPRYLIKTRGQQVTLSCSPISGHRSVSWYQQTPGQGLQFLFEYFSETQRNKGNFPGRFSGRQFSNSRSEMNVSTLELGDSALYLCASSYRGRPSSSYNEQFFGPGTRLTVL.

The chain has TRBV6-5 and TRBJ1-1, with TRBD1 matching over 7 bases. J lost 5 bases, V lost 5 bases, and 8 bases had no gene match. Germline values: CDR1 MNHEY, CDR2 SVGAGI. The CDR3 contains 14 residues. The CDR3 nucleotides are TGTGCCAGCAGTCCGACAGGGACGTCGACTGAAGCTTTCTTT. It is translated as CASSPTGTSTEAFF.

For the CDR3, the DNA is TGTGCCAGCAGCCCCCCGGGACAGTTACGGGCGGCCAATGAGCAGTTCTTC. Its protein product is CASSPPGQLRAANEQFF. This chain links TRBV5-5 with TRBJ2-1, with TRBD1 matching over 7 bases. Germline-derived CDR1 and CDR2 are SGHKS and YYEKEE (reference sequence). The CDR3 contains 17 residues. V lost 4 bases to trimming and J lost 6 bases; unmatched junction nucleotides: 16.

The rearrangement links TRBV15 to TRBJ2-5, with D unresolved. Germline V CDR1 and CDR2: LNHNV, YYDKDF (reference sequence). The ends were cut back, 5 bases at V and 4 bases at J, with 14 bases in the middle. CDR3 length: 14 residues. In DNA, the CDR3 is TGTGCCACCAGCCGAAGACTTGGGCCAGAGACCCAGTACTTC. Residues: CATSRRLGPETQYF.

This rearrangement joins TRBV5-4 to TRBJ2-6; either TRBD1 or TRBD2 may supply D (5 bases each). CDR1 is SGHNT, CDR2 YYREEE, per germline (reference sequence). The germline V and J ends were trimmed by 4 bases and 1 base, with 9 bases remaining between them. The CDR3 is 15 amino acids. The CDR3 is CASSREGSGANVLTF. DNA for the CDR3: TGTGCCAGCAGCAGAGAGGGGTCTGGGGCCAACGTCCTGACTTTC.

The CDR3 DNA reads TGCGCCAGCAGCCAAGATCCCGCCGGGACAGGGTTCCGCAATCAGCCCCAGCATTTT. Translating it yields CASSQDPAGTGFRNQPQHF. The chain uses TRBV4-3 and TRBJ1-5; 9 nucleotides align to TRBD1. V lost 0 bases, J lost 2 bases, and 11 bases stayed unmatched. Germline-derived CDR1 and CDR2 are LGHNA and YSLEER. The CDR3 consists of 19 residues.

The V and J genes are TRBV7-8 and TRBJ2-7; TRBD2 agrees at 11 bases. V was pared by 2 bases and J by 3 bases, with 3 bases of the junction left unmatched. The germline V gene encodes CDR1 SGHVS and CDR2 FQNEAQ. This CDR3 has 15 residues. CDR3 sequence reads: CASSLTTSGNYEQYF. The CDR3 DNA follows: TGTGCCAGCAGCTTAACGACTAGCGGGAACTACGAGCAGTACTTC.

The chain recombines TRBV7-9 with TRBJ2-3, with D possibly TRBD2 on 5 matching bases. The V end lost 5 bases, the J end lost 0 bases, and 12 bases lay between the germline ends. CDR1 and CDR2 from the germline V gene are SEHNR and FQNEAQ (reference sequence). The length of the CDR3 is 15 residues. The CDR3: CASSPRRGSTDTQYF. The CDR3 DNA reads as TGTGCCAGCAGCCCGCGTCGGGGTAGCACAGATACGCAGTATTTT.

The V and J genes are TRBV25-1 and TRBJ1-4, with D perhaps TRBD1 (5 bases). V was pared by 5 bases and J by 6 bases, with 19 bases between. Per germline, CDR1 MGHDK and CDR2 SYGVNS. This CDR3 comprises 16 residues. The CDR3 loop reads CASSLQAGVSDEKLFF. CDR3 bases: TGTGCCAGCAGTCTCCAGGCGGGGGTTAGTGATGAAAAACTGTTTTTT.